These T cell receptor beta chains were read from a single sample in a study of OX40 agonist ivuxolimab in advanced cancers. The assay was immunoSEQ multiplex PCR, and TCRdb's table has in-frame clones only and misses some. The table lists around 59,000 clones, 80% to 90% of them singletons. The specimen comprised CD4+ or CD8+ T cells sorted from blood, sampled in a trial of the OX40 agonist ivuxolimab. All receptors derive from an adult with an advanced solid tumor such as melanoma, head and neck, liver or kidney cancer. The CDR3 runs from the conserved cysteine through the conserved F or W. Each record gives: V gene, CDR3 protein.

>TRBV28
CASRATGGDYGYTF
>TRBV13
CASSLGGSGNEQFF
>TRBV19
CASNHAGELFF
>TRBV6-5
CASSFGQARPLHF
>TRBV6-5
CASRVGFGGNQPQHF
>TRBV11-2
CASTLGGVTEAFF
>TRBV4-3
CARDNPGLAVFTDTQYF
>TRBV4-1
CASSQNAGLELNGYTF
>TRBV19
CASSIGTGVVYEQYF
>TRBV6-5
CASSPGSPETQYF
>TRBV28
CASSPTGTMDGYGYTF
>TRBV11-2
CASSLEAGGPNEQFF
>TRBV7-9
CASSSPEPSSYNEQFF
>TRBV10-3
CAINYPDRASSYEQYF
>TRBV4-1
CASSPSVAQVYNEQFF
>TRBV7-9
CASRNTGGYNEQFF
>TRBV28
CASSLDLRGGYEQYF
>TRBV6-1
CASSEVAGWETQYF
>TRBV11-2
CASSLLPWDTQYF
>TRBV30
CALSPGTRNYEQYF
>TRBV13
CASSAEGGEPQHF
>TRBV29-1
CSARIRMNEQFF
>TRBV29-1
CSVEGFGDGGYGYTF
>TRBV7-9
CASSAAGGFSYEQYF
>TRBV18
CASSPSGQPYGYTF
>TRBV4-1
CASSQGGHQPQHF
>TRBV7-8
CASSSTRREAGPYEQYF
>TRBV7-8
CASSPAASNQPQHF